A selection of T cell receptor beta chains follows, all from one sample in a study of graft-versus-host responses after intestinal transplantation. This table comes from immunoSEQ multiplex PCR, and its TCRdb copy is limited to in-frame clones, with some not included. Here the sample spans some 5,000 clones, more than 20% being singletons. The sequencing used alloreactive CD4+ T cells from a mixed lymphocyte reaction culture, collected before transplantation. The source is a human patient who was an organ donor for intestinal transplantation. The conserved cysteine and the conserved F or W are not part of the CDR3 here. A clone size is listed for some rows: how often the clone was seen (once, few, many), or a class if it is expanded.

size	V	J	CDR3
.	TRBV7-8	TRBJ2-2	ASNRNGQFYGELF
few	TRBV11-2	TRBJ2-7	ASRSGTRSYEQY
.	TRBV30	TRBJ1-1	AWSLNRDTEAF
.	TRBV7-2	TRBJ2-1	ASSPWGSGNEQF
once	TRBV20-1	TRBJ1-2	SAAGYGYT
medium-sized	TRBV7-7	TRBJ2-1	ASSLNPAGFNEQF
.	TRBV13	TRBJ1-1	ASSSELPSDRGGGRGTEAF
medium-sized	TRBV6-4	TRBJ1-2	ASSHLGGADGYT
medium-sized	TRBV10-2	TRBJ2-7	ATRRDRGRKY
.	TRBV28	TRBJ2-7	ASSSGVLEPSRQSSYEQY
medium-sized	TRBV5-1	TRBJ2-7	ASSLEFVGHEQY
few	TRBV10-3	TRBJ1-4	AISESDFRLSTNEKLF
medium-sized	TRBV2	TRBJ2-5	ASSKTGRQETQY
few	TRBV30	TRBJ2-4	AWRGRRNIQY
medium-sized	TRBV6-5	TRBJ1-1	ASSSWDRGLGAF
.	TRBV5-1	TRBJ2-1	ASSWVGLAGGHSYNEQF
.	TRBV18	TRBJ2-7	ASSPVGRVHEQY
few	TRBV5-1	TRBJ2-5	ASSLPTGGPSETQY
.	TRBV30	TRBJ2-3	AWSKRTDTQY
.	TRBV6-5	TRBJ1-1	ASSVSGNTEAF
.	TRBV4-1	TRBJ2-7	ASSQDPYYEQY
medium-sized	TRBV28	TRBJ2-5	ASSFKGRGGLRQETQY
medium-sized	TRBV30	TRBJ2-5	AWSGGRTQY
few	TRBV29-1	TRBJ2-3	SGMGLEFMADTQY
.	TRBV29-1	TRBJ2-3	SVVRLAGGTDTQY
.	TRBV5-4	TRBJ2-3	ASSLRLAGGRGTDTQY
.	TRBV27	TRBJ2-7	ASSLSGTGSYEQY
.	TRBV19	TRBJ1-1	ASSRDSLNAF
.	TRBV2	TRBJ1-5	ASTQGIGNQPQH
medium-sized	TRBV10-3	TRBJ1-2	AISEVDRNYGYT
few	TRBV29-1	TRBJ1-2	SVAPDRKVGYGYT
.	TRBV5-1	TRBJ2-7	ASRLTGLSSYEQY
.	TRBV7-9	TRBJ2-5	ASRLPGARETQY
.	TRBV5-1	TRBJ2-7	ASSLVGSYEQY
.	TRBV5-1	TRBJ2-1	ASSLGSGPYNEQF
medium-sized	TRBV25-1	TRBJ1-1	ASVMNTEAF
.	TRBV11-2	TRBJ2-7	ASSYTDRGRHEQY
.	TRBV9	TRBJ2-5	ASSVDPGGGLQETQY
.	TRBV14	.	ASSQDVVASVPYEQY
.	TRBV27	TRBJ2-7	ASGIAGTYEQY
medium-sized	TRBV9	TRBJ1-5	ASSVDPWGGPQH
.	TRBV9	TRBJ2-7	ASSVHDSLSYEQY
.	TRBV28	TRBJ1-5	ASTLDTALNQPQH
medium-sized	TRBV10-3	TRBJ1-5	AISDHVNQPQH
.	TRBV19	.	ASSPGTGYEQY
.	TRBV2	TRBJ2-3	ASSSTGIDTQY